This TCR beta chain was sequenced for a study of CD8 T cells in Susac syndrome. CD8+ and CD4+ blood T cells underwent TCR beta sequencing. The patients with Susac syndrome were individuals who fulfilled the recently defined diagnostic criteria for disease that was either definite or probable. Negative isolation yielded CD8+ and CD4+ T cells; FACS enriched TEMRA cells. An input of 0.5 to 1 ug of RNA was subjected to reverse transcription using random hexamers. The method of amplification for TCR beta CDR3 was immunoSEQ multiplex PCR, covering 54 Vbeta and 13 Jbeta. TCRdb independently ran MiXCR on the immunoSEQ multiplex PCR reads; one entry per CDR3 protein. The repertoire holds fewer than 85,000 distinct CDR3 sequences, 94% seen once, with more than 0.4% in the top ten. The V and J ends lost 5 bases and 3 bases, in that order; junction bases with no gene match: 10. The CDR3 totals 15 residues. Looked up from germline, CDR1 is SNHLY and CDR2 is FYNNEI.

This sequence was found in a human donor with Susac syndrome. The chain uses TRBV2 and TRBJ2-7; TRBD1 agrees at 7 bases. Sequences were obtained from CD8+ T cells from PBMCs. CDR3 region: CASSRTGAQDYEQYF. The CDR3 region has the DNA TGTGCCAGCAGTCGCACAGGGGCGCAGGACTACGAGCAGTACTTC.